This T cell receptor beta chain was sequenced in a study of metastatic and nonmetastatic thyroid tumors (dated by TCRdb to 2020 to 2022). In terms of the full investigation: The researchers compared repertoires between peripheral blood samples and tumor or nodule tissue samples from patients with malignant or benign thyroid disease. General findings and caveats noted by the study authors: In both blood and tumor samples, TCR beta diversity was reported to be significantly higher in malignant tumors than in benign nodules.

By its share of the sample, this clone is medium-sized (0.01 to 0.1%). Its specific antigen is unknown. There are no base qualities to consult, and no much larger clone falls within one base. The germline V gene provides CDR1 MNHEY and CDR2 SVGAGI. After removal of 0 bases from V and 1 base from J, the junction retains 9 bases not matched to a gene. The CDR3 goes from the cysteine to the phenylalanine over 18 residues. This entry keeps only the CDR3 DNA: 54 bases, framed from base 1. No patient had received any treatment before thyroid surgery. Using T-cell receptor beta sequencing, the researchers looked back retrospectively at clinical samples from patients, gathered between about 2011 and 2019. The receptor library was made with PCR. The instrument was an Illumina HiSeq 4000. High-throughput sequencing was used to profile the TCR beta-chain CDR3 region of each patient. The original methods were these. CDR3 differences across clinicopathological groups were used to build a classifier for discriminating distant-metastatic papillary thyroid cancer patients. The Shannon index was used to measure repertoire diversity, and the Morisita-Horn index was used to measure how similar tumor and blood repertoires were. The raw public data were reprocessed by TCRdb itself: fastp quality trimming at Q25, MiXCR clonotype calling, in-frame beta chains only. The V and J calls and clone size are TCRdb's, not the authors'. The sample yields under 6,500 clones; around 24% were counted once. Roughly 15% of the sample is taken by the ten largest.

Sequenced input: adjacent normal tissue. The chain couples TRBV6-5 to TRBJ1-2; a stretch of 9 junction bases matches TRBD1. The source of this sequence is a female donor with papillary thyroid cancer or a benign thyroid nodule (not recorded which). Some clones in this sample may be carry-over from other donors' samples. The DNA sequence is given as TGTGCCAGCAGTTACTCCTATTCGGGACAGGGCTTTAACTATGGCTACACCTTC. This gives the protein CASSYSYSGQGFNYGYTF.